A single sample is the source of the 8 T cell receptor beta chains below, sequenced in a study of patients and donors after allogeneic stem cell transplantation. TCRdb independently ran MiXCR on the RT-PCR reads; one entry per CDR3 protein. Of about 400,000 distinct CDR3 sequences listed, around 15% are singletons. The material sequenced was blood, either unsorted or a sorted T cell fraction (not recorded which). The source of these receptors is a human donor who was either an allogeneic HSCT recipient or a stem cell or donor lymphocyte infusion donor (not recorded which). It is not recorded whose cells these are; they may come from a transplant donor.

At least ten counts were recorded for this clonotype. V usage is TRBV5-1 and J usage is TRBJ2-1; D not certain. Trimming removed 5 bases from V and 7 bases from J, with 7 bases in between. CDR1 is SGHRS, CDR2 YFSETQ, per germline. This CDR3 is 11 amino acids long. CDR3 residues: CASRVGNEQFF. CDR3 DNA: TGCGCCAGCAGGGTAGGGAATGAGCAGTTCTTC.

This clonotype has a count of ten or more. The J gene is TRBJ2-5, the V gene TRBV7-7; the match to TRBD2 covers 9 bases. The ends lost 5 bases at V and 5 bases at J; junction bases unmatched: 9. Germline V gene data show CDR1 as SSHAT and CDR2 as FNYEAQ (reference sequence). The CDR3 covers 15 residues. CDR3 sequence: CASSRHSGSGETQYF. CDR3 in DNA: TGTGCCAGCAGCCGACATAGCGGGAGCGGGGAGACCCAGTACTTC.

This clonotype has at least ten counts. J is TRBJ2-3 and V is TRBV18; D uncertain. Trimming removed 3 bases at V and 7 bases at J, with 11 bases between. CDR3 size: 13 residues. Germline V CDR1 and CDR2: KGHSH, LQKENI. The CDR3 spells CASSPDLMNTQYF. The CDR3 nucleotides are TGTGCCAGCTCACCCGATTTGATGAATACGCAGTATTTT.

This sequence joins TRBV7-2 and TRBJ2-7, with D possibly TRBD2 on 6 matching bases. V was trimmed by 1 base and J by 2 bases, leaving 15 bases between them. Germline V gene sequence: CDR1 SGHTA, CDR2 FQGNSA. The CDR3 consists of 16 residues. CDR3 DNA: TGTGCCAGCAGCTTAGTGGGGAGTAGCGGAACCTACGAGCAGTACTTC. The encoded protein is CASSLVGSSGTYEQYF.

This clonotype has just a few counts. The rearrangement uses TRBV4-1 and TRBJ2-1, with TRBD2 identical over 9 bases. The V gene's germline CDR1 is MGHRA and CDR2 YSYEKL. Trimming cost V 2 bases and J 7 bases; bases outside gene matches: 9. The CDR3 has 16 residues. CDR3 sequence reads: CASSQPTSGKGNEQFF. The CDR3 coding sequence is TGCGCCAGCAGCCAACCGACTAGCGGAAAAGGGAATGAGCAGTTCTTC.

This clonotype occurred a few times. The chain links TRBV7-9 to TRBJ1-5, with D unclear. The CDR3 spans 12 residues. Germline assignment: CDR1 SEHNR and CDR2 FQNEAQ (reference sequence). Trimming cost V 4 bases and J 7 bases, with 8 bases left between them. The CDR3 loop reads CASSSVGQPQHF. For the CDR3, the DNA is TGTGCCAGCAGCTCCGTCGGGCAGCCCCAGCATTTT.

This clonotype has just one count. This chain connects TRBV21-1 to TRBJ2-6; TRBD1, the table's D call, was not compared with the DNA. TRBV21-1 is labeled a pseudogene. The CDR3 is 8 residues long. Here the CDR3 DNA reads TGTGCCAGCACCCCCTCGACTTTC. Its protein product is CASTPSTF.

This clonotype has only a few counts. The genes are TRBV4-1 and TRBJ2-3; possibly TRBD2 for D (5 bases). CDR3 length: 16 amino acids. CDR1 and CDR2 from the germline V gene are MGHRA and YSYEKL. V lost 4 bases and J 0 bases, leaving 14 bases between the germline ends. CDR3 sequence reads: CASSLSLAWSTDTQYF. In DNA form, the CDR3 reads TGCGCCAGCAGCCTTAGTCTAGCTTGGAGCACAGATACGCAGTATTTT.